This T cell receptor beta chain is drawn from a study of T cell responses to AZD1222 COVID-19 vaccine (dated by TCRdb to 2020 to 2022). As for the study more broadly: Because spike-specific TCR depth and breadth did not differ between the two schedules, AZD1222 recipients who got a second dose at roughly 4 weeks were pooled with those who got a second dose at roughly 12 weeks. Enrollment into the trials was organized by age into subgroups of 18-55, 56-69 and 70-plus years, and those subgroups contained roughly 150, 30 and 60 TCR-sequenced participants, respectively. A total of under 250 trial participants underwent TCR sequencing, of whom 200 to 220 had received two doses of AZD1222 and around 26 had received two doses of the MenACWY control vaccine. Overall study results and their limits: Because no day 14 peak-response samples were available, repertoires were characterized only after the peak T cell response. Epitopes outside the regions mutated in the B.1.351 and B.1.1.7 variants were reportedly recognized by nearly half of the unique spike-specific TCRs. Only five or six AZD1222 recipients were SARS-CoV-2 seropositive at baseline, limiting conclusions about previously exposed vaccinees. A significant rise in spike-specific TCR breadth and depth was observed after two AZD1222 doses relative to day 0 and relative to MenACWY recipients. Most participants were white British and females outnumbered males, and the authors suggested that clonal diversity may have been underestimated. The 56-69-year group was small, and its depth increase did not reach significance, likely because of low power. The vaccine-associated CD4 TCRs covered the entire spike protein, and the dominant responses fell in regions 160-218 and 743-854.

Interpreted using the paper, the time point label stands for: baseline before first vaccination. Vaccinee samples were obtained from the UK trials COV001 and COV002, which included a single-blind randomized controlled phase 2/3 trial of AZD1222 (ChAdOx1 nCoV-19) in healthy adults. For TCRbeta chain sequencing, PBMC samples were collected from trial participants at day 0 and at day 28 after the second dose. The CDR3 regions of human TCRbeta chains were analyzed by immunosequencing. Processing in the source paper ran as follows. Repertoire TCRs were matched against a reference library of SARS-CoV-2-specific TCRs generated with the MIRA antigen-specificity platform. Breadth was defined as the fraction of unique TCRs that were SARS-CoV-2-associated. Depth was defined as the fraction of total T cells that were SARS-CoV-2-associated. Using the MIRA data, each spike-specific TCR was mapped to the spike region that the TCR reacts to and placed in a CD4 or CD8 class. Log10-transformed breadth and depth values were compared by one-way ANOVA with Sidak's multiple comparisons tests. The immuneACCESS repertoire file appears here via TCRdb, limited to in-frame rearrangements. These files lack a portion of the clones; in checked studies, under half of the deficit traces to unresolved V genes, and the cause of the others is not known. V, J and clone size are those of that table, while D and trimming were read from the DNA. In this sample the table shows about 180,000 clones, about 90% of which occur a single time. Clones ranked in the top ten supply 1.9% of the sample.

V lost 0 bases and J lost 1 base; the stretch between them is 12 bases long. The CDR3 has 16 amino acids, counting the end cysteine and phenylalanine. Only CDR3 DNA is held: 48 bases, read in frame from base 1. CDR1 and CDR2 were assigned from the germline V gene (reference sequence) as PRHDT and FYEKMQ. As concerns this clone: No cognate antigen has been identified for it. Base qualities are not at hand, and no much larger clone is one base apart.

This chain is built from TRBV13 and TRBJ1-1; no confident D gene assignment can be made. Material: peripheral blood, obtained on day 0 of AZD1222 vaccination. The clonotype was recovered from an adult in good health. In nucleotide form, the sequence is TGTGCCAGCAGCTTAGGTCTACCAGGTTCGAACACTGAAGCTTTCTTT. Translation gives CASSLGLPGSNTEAFF.